This T cell receptor (beta chain) was recovered during a study of cytomegalovirus exposure and HLA in healthy donors. Findings and limits, study-wide: For TCR beta chains, V- and J-gene trimming was later linked to a missense DCLRE1C variant.

Both 60 Vbeta primers and 13 Jbeta primers went into the PCR. Assay used: immunoSEQ multiplex PCR; TCRdb lists only in-frame clones, some missing. This sample has some 150,000 clones, with about three quarters found just once. Germline assignment: CDR1 LGHNA and CDR2 YSLEER. The CDR3 runs 16 residues. V was pared by 0 bases and J by 0 bases, with 11 bases between. As for this clone: What it recognizes is unknown.

Sequencing was carried out using PBMCs. The TCR comes from a woman in her twenties or thirties in good health and CMV-seronegative. The J gene is TRBJ1-2, the V gene TRBV4-3; D might be TRBD1 (5 bases). CDR3: CASSQESGGANYGYTF. The CDR3 DNA sequence: TGCGCCAGCAGCCAAGAGAGCGGGGGGGCTAACTATGGCTACACCTTC.